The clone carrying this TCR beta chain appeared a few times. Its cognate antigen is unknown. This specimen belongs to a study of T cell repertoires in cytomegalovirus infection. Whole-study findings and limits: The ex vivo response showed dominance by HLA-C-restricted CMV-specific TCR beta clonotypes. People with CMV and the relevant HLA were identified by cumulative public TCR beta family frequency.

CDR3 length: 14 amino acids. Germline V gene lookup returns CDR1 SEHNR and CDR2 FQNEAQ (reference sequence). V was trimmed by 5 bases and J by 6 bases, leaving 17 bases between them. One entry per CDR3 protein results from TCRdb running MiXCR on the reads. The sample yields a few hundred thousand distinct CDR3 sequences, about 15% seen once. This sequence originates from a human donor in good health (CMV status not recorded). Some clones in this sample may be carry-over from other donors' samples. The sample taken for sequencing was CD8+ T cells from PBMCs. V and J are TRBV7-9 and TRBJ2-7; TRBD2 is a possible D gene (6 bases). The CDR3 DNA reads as TGTGCCAGCAGCCATTCGACTAGGGGCGGCGAGCAGTACTTC. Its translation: CASSHSTRGGEQYF.